The 5 T cell receptor beta chains in this list originate from one sample, sequenced in a study of CD8+CD57+ T cells in acquired aplastic anemia. For CDR3 and TCR beta VDJ profiling, genomic DNA was the template used. In TCRdb, the reads were re-called with MiXCR into one record per CDR3 protein. Here the sample spans around 80,000 distinct CDR3 sequences, 60% to 75% being singletons. All patients picked for sequencing had shown, by flow cytometry, an expansion of CD8+CD57+ cells. Sequenced: sorted CD4+, CD8+, or CD8+CD57+ T cells (not recorded which) from PBMCs. These receptors all stem from a human donor with aplastic anemia.

The chain employs TRBV2 and TRBJ1-5, with a possible D match to TRBD1 (5 bases). CDR3 size: 15 residues. The germline V gene has CDR1 SNHLY and CDR2 FYNNEI. Deletions cut 1 base from V and 9 bases from J, with 16 bases between. In DNA form, the CDR3 reads TGTGCCAGCAGTGAAGACCCACCCCGGGGGTGGCCCCAGCATTTT. Protein product: CASSEDPPRGWPQHF.

The chain carries TRBV20-1 and TRBJ2-7; D possibly corresponds to TRBD2 (6 bases). CDR1 DFQATT and CDR2 SNEGSKA come from the germline V gene (reference sequence). The V end was cut by 0 bases, the J end by 0 bases, with 12 bases between. The CDR3 has 15 residues. Here the CDR3 reads CSARDVADPSYEQYF. The CDR3 nucleotides read TGCAGTGCTAGAGATGTAGCGGATCCCTCCTACGAGCAGTACTTC.

This clonotype was seen a few times. V gene TRBV7-6 combines with J gene TRBJ2-7; D is unresolved. CDR3 length: 11 residues. Per germline, CDR1 SGHVS and CDR2 FNYEAQ. The V end lost 5 bases, the J end lost 3 bases, and 5 bases lay between the germline ends. The CDR3 region is CASSDLYEQYF. The CDR3 coding sequence is TGTGCCAGCAGCGATCTCTACGAGCAGTACTTC. Combining the CDR3 with reference TRBV7-6 and TRBJ2-7 gives the whole variable domain GAGVSQSPRYKVTKRGQDVALRCDPISGHVSLYWYRQALGQGPEFLTYFNYEAQQDKSGLPNDRFSAERPEGSISTLTIQRTEQRDSAMYRCASSDLYEQYFGPGTRLTVT.

CDR3 sequence reads: CASRGDGRNQPQHF. DNA for the CDR3: TGCGCCAGCAGAGGAGACGGGCGCAATCAGCCCCAGCATTTT. This chain connects TRBV10-2 to TRBJ1-5, with unresolved D. Germline V CDR1 and CDR2: WSHSY, SAAADI. Trimming removed 6 bases from V and 2 bases from J, with 11 bases in between. There are 14 residues in the CDR3.

This chain joins TRBV19 and TRBJ1-1, with TRBD1 matching 9 bases. The CDR3 is 11 residues long. Germline V CDR1 and CDR2: LNHDA, SQIVND (reference sequence). The V and J ends lost 6 bases and 10 bases, in that order; junction bases with no gene match: 3. DNA for the CDR3: TGTGCCAGTAGACAGGGGGCGGGAGCTTTCTTT. Encoded protein: CASRQGAGAFF. Complete variable domain (other parts from reference TRBV19 and TRBJ1-1): DGGITQSPKYLFRKEGQNVTLSCEQNLNHDAMYWYRQDPGQGLRLIYYSQIVNDFQKGDIAEGYSVSREKKESFPLTVTSAQKNPTAFYLCASRQGAGAFFGQGTRLTVV.